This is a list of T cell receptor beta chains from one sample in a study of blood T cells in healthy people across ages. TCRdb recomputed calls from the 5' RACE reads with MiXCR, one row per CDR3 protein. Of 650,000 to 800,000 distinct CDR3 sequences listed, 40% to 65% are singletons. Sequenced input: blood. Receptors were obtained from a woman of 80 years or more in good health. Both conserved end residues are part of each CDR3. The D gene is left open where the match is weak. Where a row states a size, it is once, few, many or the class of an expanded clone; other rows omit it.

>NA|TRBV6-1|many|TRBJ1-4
TGTGCCAGCCACAGGGAGGCAACTAATGAAAAACTGTTTTTT
CASHREATNEKLFF
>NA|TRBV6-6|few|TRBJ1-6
TGTGCCAGCAGTCTAATGACCGGGAGCTCCTATAATTCACCCCTCCACTTT
CASSLMTGSSYNSPLHF
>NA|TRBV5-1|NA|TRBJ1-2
TGCGCCAGCAGCTCAGACGCAGGGGCCTATGGCTACACCTTC
CASSSDAGAYGYTF
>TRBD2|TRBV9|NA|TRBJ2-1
TGTGCCAGCAGCGCTGGGGGGGGTACATCCTACAATGAACAGTTCTTC
CASSAGGGTSYNEQFF
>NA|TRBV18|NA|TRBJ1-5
TGTGCCAGCTCACGACAACGCAATCAGCCCCAGCATTTT
CASSRQRNQPQHF
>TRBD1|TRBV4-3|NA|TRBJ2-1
TGCGCCAGCAGCCACGGGACAGGGTTTTTCACTGAGCAGTTCTTC
CASSHGTGFFTEQFF
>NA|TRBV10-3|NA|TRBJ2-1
TGTGCCATCAGGAGCGACAGCTCCAATGAGCAGTTCTTC
CAIRSDSSNEQFF
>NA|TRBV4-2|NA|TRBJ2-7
TGTGCCAGCAGCCAAGATGTGGGAGGCCCGAGATTCCTAAAATACTACGAGCAGTACTTC
CASSQDVGGPRFLKYYEQYF
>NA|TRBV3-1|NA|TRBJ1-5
TGTGCCAGCAGCCAAGTGGAACAGGCCCATTATAGCAATCAGCCCCAGCATTTT
CASSQVEQAHYSNQPQHF
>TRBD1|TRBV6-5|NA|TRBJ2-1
TGTGCCAGCCGTAGAAAATCAGGGGGCTCCTACAATGAGCAGTTCTTC
CASRRKSGGSYNEQFF
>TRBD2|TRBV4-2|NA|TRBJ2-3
TGTGCCAGCAGCCAGACTAGCGGGGGGCCAGATACGCAGTATTTT
CASSQTSGGPDTQYF
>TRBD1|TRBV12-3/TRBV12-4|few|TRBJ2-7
TGTGCCAGCAGTTTAGGACAGGGTACCGAGCAGTACTTC
CASSLGQGTEQYF
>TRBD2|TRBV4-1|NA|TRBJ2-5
TGCGCCAGCAGCCAAACCCCGACTAGCGGGAGTCAGGAGACCCAGTACTTC
CASSQTPTSGSQETQYF
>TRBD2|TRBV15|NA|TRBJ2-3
TGTGCCACCAGCAGAGAGGCGGGGGGAGGTGATACGCAGTATTTT
CATSREAGGGDTQYF
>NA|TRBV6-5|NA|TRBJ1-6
TGTGCCAGCAGTTACCTGCCGGGGGTCGGTTCACCCCTCCACTTT
CASSYLPGVGSPLHF
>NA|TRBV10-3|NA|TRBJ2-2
TGTGCCATCAGTGAGCAGGACACCACCGGGGAGCTGTTTTTT
CAISEQDTTGELFF
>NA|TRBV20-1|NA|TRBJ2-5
TGCAGTGCTAGAGTCCACAATGAGCAGTACTTC
CSARVHNEQYF
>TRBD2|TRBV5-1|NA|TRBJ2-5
TGCGCCAGCAGCTTGGCCCCAGCGGGAGGGGTTCAAGAGACCCAGTACTTC
CASSLAPAGGVQETQYF
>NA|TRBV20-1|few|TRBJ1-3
TGCAGTGCTAGAGAGGCGGCGGGTGGAAACACCATATATTTT
CSAREAAGGNTIYF
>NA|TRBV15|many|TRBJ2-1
TGTGCCACCAGCGATCCCCCAGGGGAGCAGTTCTTC
CATSDPPGEQFF
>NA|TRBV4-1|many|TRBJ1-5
TGCGCCAGCAGCCAAGAATACCCTCAGCCCCAGCATTTT
CASSQEYPQPQHF
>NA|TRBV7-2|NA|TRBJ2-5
TGTGCCAGCAGCTACAGGGGGGGCGATGAGACCCAGTACTTC
CASSYRGGDETQYF
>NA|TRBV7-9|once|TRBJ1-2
TGTGCCAGCAGCATTGACGGGTATGGCTACACCTTC
CASSIDGYGYTF
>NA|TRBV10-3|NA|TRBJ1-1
TGTGCCATCAGGGACCCGGGAGTGCGGAACACTGAAGCTTTCTTT
CAIRDPGVRNTEAFF
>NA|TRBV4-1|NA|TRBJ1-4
TGCGCCAGCAGCCAAGACGGCCGAATGGGCGCAACTAATGAAAAACTGTTTTTT
CASSQDGRMGATNEKLFF
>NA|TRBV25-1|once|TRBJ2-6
TGTGCCAGCAGTGAGATCGGGGTCAACGTCCTGACTTTC
CASSEIGVNVLTF
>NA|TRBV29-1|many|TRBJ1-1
TGCAGCGTTGACAGGGGGAACACTGAAGCTTTCTTT
CSVDRGNTEAFF
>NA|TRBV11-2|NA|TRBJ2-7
TGTGCCAGCAGCTTAGCTTCCGGGACTTACCTTTACGAGCAGTACTTC
CASSLASGTYLYEQYF
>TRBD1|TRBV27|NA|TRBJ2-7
TGTGCCAGCAGAACAGGGGATTTCGAGCAGTACTTC
CASRTGDFEQYF
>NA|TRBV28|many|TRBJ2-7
TGTGCCAGCAGTTCCCCCCAAAACGAGCAGTACTTC
CASSSPQNEQYF
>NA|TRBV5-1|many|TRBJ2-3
TGCGCCGGCAGCTTGGGCGGGGTCGACTCAGATACGCAGTATTTT
CAGSLGGVDSDTQYF
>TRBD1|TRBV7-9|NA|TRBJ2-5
TGTGCCGGCAGCCTGTGGGGACAGGGAACCATACAAGAGACCCAGTACTTC
CAGSLWGQGTIQETQYF
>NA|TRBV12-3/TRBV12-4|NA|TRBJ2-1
TGTGCCAGCCGTTTTGGGCCCCCCCAGTTCTTC
CASRFGPPQFF
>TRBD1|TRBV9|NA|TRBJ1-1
TGTGCCAGCAGCGCACCCGGACAGGGGGTTGAAGCTTTCTTT
CASSAPGQGVEAFF
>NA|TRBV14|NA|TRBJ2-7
TGTGCCAGCAGCCAAGTTTTGGCCTACGAGCAGTACTTC
CASSQVLAYEQYF
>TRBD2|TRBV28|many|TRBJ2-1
TGTGCCAGCAGCCGTGGGACTAGCGGCAACAATGAGCAGTTCTTC
CASSRGTSGNNEQFF
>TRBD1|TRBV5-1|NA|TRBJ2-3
TGCGCCAGCAGCCCCGGGACAGGGCGATTCACAGATACGCAGTATTTT
CASSPGTGRFTDTQYF
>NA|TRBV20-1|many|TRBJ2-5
TGCAGTGCGCCCACAACAGGGCTGGGAATGGAGACCCAGTACTTC
CSAPTTGLGMETQYF
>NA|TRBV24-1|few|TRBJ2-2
TGTGCCACCAGGGAGAATGGCGGGGCAACCGGGGAGCTGTTTTTT
CATRENGGATGELFF
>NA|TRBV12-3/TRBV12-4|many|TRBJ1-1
TGTGCCAGCGGAACGCACAAGGACAACACTGAAGCTTTCTTT
CASGTHKDNTEAFF
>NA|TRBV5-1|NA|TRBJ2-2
TGCGCCAGCAGCTTCGACCCGACCGGGGAGCTGTTTTTT
CASSFDPTGELFF
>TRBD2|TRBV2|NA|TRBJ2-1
TGTGCCAGCATTCCACTAGCGGGCATTTCCAATGAGCAGTTCTTC
CASIPLAGISNEQFF
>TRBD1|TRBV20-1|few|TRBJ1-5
TGCAGTGCTGACCGGGACAGGGGCCCTAATCAGCCCCAGCATTTT
CSADRDRGPNQPQHF
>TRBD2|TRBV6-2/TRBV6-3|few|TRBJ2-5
TGTGCCAGCAGAGGGACTAGCAAAGAGACCCAGTACTTC
CASRGTSKETQYF
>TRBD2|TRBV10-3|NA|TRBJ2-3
TGTGCCATCAGTGAGTCGACAGCGTCTAGCGGGAGGGATACGCAGTATTTT
CAISESTASSGRDTQYF
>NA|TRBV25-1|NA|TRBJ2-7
TGTGCCAGCAGTGTAGGTACCTACGAGCAGTACTTC
CASSVGTYEQYF
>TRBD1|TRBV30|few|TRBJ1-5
TGTGCCTGGGGACAGGGGATGAGCAATCAGCCCCAGCATTTT
CAWGQGMSNQPQHF
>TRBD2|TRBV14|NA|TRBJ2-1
TGTGCCAGCAGCCGAACTAGCGGGAGTTTCAATGAGCAGTTCTTC
CASSRTSGSFNEQFF
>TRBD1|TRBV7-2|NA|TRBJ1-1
TGTGCCAGCAGCTTGGGGACAGGGCTACAAGCTTTCTTT
CASSLGTGLQAFF
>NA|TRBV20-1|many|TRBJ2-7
TGCAGTGCCTCTACAGCTATCTCCTACGAGCAGTACTTC
CSASTAISYEQYF
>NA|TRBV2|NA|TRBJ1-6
TGTGCCAGCGGAGAGCATAATTCACCCCTCCACTTT
CASGEHNSPLHF
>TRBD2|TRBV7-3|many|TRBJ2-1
TGTGCCAGCAGCTTAACGACTAGCGGGGGTTCCTACAATGAGCAGTTCTTC
CASSLTTSGGSYNEQFF